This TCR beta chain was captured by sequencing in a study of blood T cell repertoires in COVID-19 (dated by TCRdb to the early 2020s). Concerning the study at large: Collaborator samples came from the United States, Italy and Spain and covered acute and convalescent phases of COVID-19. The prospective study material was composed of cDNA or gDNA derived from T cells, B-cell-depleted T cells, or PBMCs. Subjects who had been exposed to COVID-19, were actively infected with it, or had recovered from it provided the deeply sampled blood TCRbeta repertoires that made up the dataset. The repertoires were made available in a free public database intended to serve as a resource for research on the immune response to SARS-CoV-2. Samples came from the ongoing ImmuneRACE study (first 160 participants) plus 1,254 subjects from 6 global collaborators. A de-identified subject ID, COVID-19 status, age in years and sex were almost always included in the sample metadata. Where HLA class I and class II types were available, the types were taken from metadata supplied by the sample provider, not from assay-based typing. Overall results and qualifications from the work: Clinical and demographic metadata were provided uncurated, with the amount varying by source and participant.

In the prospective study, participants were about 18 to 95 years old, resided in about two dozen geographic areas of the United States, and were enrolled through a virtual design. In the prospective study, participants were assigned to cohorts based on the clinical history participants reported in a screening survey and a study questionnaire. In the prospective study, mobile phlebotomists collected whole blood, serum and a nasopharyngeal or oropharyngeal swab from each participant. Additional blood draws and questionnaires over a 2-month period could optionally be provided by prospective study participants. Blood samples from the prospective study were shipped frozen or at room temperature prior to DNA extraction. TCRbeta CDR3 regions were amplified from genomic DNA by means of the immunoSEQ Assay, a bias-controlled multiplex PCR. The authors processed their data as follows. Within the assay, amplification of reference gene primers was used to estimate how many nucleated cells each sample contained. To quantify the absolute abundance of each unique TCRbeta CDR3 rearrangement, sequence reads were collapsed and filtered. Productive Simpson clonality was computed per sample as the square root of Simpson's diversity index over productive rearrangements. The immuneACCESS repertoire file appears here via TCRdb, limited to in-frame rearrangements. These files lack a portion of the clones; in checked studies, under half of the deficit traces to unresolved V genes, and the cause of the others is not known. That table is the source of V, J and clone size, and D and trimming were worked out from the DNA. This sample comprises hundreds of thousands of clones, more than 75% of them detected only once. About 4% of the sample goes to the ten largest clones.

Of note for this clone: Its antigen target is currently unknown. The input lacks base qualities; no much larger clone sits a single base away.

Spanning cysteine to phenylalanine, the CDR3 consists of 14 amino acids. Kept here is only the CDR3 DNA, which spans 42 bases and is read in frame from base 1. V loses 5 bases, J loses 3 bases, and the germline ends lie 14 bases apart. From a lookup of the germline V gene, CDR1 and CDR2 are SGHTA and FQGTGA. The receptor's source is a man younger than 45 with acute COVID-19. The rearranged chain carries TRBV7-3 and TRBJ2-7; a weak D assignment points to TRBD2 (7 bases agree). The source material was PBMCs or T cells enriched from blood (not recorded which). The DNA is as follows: TGTGCCAGCAGCCCGGGGAGGGGGGACTACGAGCAGTACTTC. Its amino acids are CASSPGRGDYEQYF.